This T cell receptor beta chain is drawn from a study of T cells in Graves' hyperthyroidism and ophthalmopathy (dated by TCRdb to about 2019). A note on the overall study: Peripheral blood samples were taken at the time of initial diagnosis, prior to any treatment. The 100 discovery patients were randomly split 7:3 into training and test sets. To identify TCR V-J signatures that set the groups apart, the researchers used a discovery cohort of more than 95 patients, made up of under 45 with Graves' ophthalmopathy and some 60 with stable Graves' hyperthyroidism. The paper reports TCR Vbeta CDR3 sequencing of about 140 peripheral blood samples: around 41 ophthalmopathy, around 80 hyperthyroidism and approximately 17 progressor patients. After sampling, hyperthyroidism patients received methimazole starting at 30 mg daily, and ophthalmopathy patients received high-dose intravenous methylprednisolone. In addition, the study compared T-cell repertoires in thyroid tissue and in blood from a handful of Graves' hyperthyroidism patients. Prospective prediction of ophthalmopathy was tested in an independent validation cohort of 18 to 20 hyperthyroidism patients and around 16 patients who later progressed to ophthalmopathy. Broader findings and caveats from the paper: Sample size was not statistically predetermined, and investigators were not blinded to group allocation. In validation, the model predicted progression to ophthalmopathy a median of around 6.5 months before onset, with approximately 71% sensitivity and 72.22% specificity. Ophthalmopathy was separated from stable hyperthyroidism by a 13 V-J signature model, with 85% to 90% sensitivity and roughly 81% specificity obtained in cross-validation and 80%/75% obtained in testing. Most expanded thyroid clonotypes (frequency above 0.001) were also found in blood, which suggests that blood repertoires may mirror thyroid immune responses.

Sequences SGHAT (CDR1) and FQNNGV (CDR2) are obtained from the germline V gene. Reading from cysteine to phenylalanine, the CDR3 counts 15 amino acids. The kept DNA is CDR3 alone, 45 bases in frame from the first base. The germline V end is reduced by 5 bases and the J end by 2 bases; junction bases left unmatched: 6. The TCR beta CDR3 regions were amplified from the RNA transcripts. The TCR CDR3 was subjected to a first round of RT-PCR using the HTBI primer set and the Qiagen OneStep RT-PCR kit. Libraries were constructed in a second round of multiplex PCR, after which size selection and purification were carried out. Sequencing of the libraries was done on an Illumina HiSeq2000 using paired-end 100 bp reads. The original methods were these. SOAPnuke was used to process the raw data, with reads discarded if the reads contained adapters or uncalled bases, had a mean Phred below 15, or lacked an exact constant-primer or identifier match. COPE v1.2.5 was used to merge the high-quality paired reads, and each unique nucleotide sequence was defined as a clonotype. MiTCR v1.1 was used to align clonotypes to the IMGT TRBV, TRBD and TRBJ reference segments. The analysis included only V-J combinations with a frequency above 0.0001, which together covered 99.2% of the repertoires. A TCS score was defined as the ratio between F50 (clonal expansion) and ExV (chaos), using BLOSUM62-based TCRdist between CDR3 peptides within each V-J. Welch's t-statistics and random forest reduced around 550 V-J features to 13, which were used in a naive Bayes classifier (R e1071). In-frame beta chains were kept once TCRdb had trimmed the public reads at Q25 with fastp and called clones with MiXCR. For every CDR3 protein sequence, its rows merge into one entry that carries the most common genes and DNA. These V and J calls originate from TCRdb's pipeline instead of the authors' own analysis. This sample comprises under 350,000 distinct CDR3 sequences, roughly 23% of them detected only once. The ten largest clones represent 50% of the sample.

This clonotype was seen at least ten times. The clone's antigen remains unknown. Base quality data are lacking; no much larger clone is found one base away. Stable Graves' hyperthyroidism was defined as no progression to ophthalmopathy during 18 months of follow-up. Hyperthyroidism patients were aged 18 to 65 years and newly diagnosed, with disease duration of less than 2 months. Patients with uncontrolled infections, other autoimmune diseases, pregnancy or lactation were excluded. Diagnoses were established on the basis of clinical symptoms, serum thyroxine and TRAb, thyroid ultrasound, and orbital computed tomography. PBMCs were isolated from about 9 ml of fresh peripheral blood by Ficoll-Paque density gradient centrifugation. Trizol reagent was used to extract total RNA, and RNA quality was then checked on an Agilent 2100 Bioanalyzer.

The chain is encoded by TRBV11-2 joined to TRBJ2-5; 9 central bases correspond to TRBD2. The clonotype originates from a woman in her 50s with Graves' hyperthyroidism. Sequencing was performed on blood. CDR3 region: CASSTLAGVQETQYF. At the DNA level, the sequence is TGTGCCAGCAGCACCTTAGCGGGGGTACAAGAGACCCAGTACTTC.